Below are 7 T cell receptor beta chains sequenced from a single sample in a study of T cell responses to AZD1222 COVID-19 vaccine. TCRdb's copy holds only in-frame clones and misses some; the assay was immunoSEQ multiplex PCR. This sample has approximately 72,000 clones, with roughly nine tenths found just once. The sample here was peripheral blood, taken 28 days after the second AZD1222 dose. The origin of the receptors is an adult who received the AZD1222 COVID-19 vaccine.

Written as DNA, the CDR3 is TGCGCCAGCAGCCAAGATTGGGCAGGGCTAGCCAAAAACATTCAGTACTTC. Translating gives CASSQDWAGLAKNIQYF. The V and J genes are TRBV4-1 and TRBJ2-4, with D tentatively TRBD1 (5 bases). The CDR3 covers 17 residues. The V and J ends lost 0 bases and 0 bases respectively, with 12 bases between them. In germline, CDR1 is MGHRA, CDR2 YSYEKL.

The chain couples TRBV2 to TRBJ2-3; D gene ambiguous. Per the germline V gene, CDR1 is SNHLY and CDR2 is FYNNEI. The CDR3 extends over 18 amino acids. V dropped 7 bases and J dropped 0 bases, with 23 bases sitting between them. CDR3 in amino acids: CASITLSPDPSSTDTQYF. The CDR3 DNA is TGTGCCAGCATCACCCTCAGCCCGGACCCTTCTAGCACAGATACGCAGTATTTT.

V and J are TRBV28 and TRBJ1-5; D gene uncertain. The germline CDR1 and CDR2 sequences are MDHEN and SYDVKM. This CDR3 region has 12 residues. Trimming stripped 8 bases from V and 6 bases from J, with 11 bases between. The CDR3 DNA reads TGTGCCAGCGGTATTCCCGGTCAGCCCCAGCATTTT. It codes for CASGIPGQPQHF.

This clone was observed a single time. V gene TRBV3-1 (or the pseudogene TRBV3-2) combines with J gene TRBJ1-5; D ambiguous. The germline CDR1 and CDR2 sequences are LGHDT and YNNKEL (reference sequence). The CDR3 runs 11 residues. With 1 base removed from V and 10 bases from J, the gap between germline ends came to 5 bases. The CDR3 DNA follows: TGTGCCAGCAGCCAAGGGGGACCCCAGCATTTT. Translated, it gives CASSQGGPQHF.

This clone was seen a few times. This rearrangement joins TRBV28 to TRBJ1-5, with 7 bases fitting TRBD1. J lost 7 bases, V lost 6 bases, and 9 bases had no gene match. The CDR3 extends over 14 amino acids. CDR1 MDHEN and CDR2 SYDVKM come from the germline V gene. CDR3 in amino acids: CASRQGMGGQPQHF. The CDR3 DNA is TGTGCCAGCAGACAGGGGATGGGAGGCCAGCCCCAGCATTTT.

The chain employs TRBV19 and TRBJ2-7, with TRBD2 matching 8 bases. The V gene's germline CDR1 is LNHDA and CDR2 SQIVND (reference sequence). This CDR3 has 15 residues. V shed 4 bases, J shed 2 bases, and the junction held 7 bases outside the gene matches. In DNA form, the CDR3 reads TGTGCCAGTAGTACCCGACTAGCGAGGACCTACGAGCAGTACTTC. It is translated as CASSTRLARTYEQYF.

The V call is TRBV15, the J call TRBJ2-7; tentatively, D is TRBD2 (5 bases). There are 15 residues in the CDR3. Germline values: CDR1 LNHNV, CDR2 YYDKDF (reference sequence). V was clipped by 0 bases and J by 2 bases, with 11 bases between them. The CDR3 DNA follows: TGTGCCACCAGCAGAGAGACGGGAAATCCCTACGAGCAGTACTTC. Translation gives CATSRETGNPYEQYF.